The 16 T cell receptor beta chains presented below share a single source sample, sequenced in a study of blood T cell repertoires in COVID-19. Using immunoSEQ multiplex PCR, the repertoire was profiled, and TCRdb retains in-frame clones only, with some absent. The sample includes tens of thousands of clones, around nine tenths of them seen just once. Sequencing used peripheral blood. The source of these receptors is a man aged 55-75 years with acute or convalescent COVID-19.

In its sample, this clone was seen once. The chain carries TRBV18 and TRBJ2-7, with TRBD2 matching over 14 bases. Germline V CDR1 and CDR2: KGHSH, LQKENI. The CDR3 contains 16 residues. V was clipped by 2 bases and J by 0 bases; unmatched bases: 0. CDR3 DNA: TGTGCCAGCTCACCAGGGACTAGCGGGGGCTCCTACGAGCAGTACTTC. This encodes CASSPGTSGGSYEQYF.

The rearrangement links TRBV6-5 to TRBJ2-3; TRBD1 is a possible D gene (6 bases). The CDR3 contains 14 residues. V lost 4 bases to trimming and J lost 1 base, with 9 bases between them. Germline V lookup: CDR1 MNHEY, CDR2 SVGAGI. The CDR3, as DNA: TGTGCCAGCAGTTTACGACAGGGCACAGATACGCAGTATTTT. Its translation is CASSLRQGTDTQYF.

This clone is a singleton in its sample. This sequence joins TRBV19 and TRBJ1-2; a possible D gene is TRBD1 (5 bases). V lost 2 bases and J 3 bases, leaving 10 bases between the germline ends. This CDR3 comprises 14 residues. From germline, CDR1 is LNHDA and CDR2 SQIVND (reference sequence). The CDR3 DNA follows: TGTGCCAGTAGTATATGGGGCAGAGACTATGGCTACACCTTC. Its protein is CASSIWGRDYGYTF.

The CDR3 bases are TGCAGCGTTGGACAGGGGAGGTCAGATACGCAGTATTTT. Protein product: CSVGQGRSDTQYF. The chain employs TRBV29-1 and TRBJ2-3; TRBD1 matches at 8 bases. Germline-derived CDR1 and CDR2 are SQVTM and ANQGSEA. The CDR3 runs 13 residues. V was clipped by 4 bases and J by 4 bases; unmatched bases: 4.

The chain carries TRBV6-5 and TRBJ2-2; D possibly corresponds to TRBD2 (5 bases). Germline V gene sequence: CDR1 MNHEY, CDR2 SVGAGI. V was clipped by 5 bases and J by 3 bases, with 10 bases between them. The CDR3 consists of 14 residues. The CDR3 DNA sequence: TGTGCCAGCAGTCACCCCGGGGACACCGGGGAGCTGTTTTTT. Residues: CASSHPGDTGELFF.

The chain employs TRBV5-1 and TRBJ2-3; possibly TRBD2 for D (5 bases). The germline gives CDR1 SGHRS, CDR2 YFSETQ. V lost 0 bases and J 3 bases, leaving 8 bases between the germline ends. This CDR3 has 14 amino acids. In DNA form, the CDR3 reads TGCGCCAGCAGCTTGGGGGAGTTTACAGATACGCAGTATTTT. Translated, it gives CASSLGEFTDTQYF.

Notes on this clone: The sample contains more than one DNA sequence encoding this CDR3. The rearrangement joins TRBV9 to TRBJ2-7, with a tentative D call TRBD1 (7 bases). The germline gives CDR1 SGDLS, CDR2 YYNGEE. Trimming pared 0 bases from V and 6 bases from J, leaving 10 bases between. The CDR3 consists of 13 residues. CDR3 in DNA: TGTGCCAGCAGCGTAGATCAGGGGGGCGAGCAGTACTTC. Translated: CASSVDQGGEQYF.

The table lists this clone with a count of one. This chain links TRBV4-1 with TRBJ1-2; 9 bases match TRBD1. Germline CDR1 MGHRA, CDR2 YSYEKL. The CDR3 sequence is 14 residues long. J gave up 6 bases and V 4 bases, and 6 bases lay outside the gene matches. The CDR3 sequence is CASSLDRGDDGYTF. In nucleotides, the CDR3 is TGCGCCAGCAGCCTTGACAGGGGGGACGATGGCTACACCTTC.

The chain is built from TRBV5-1 and TRBJ1-2; D is unresolved. Trimming cost V 0 bases and J 8 bases, with 14 bases left between them. CDR1 and CDR2 from the germline V gene are SGHRS and YFSETQ. The CDR3 sequence is 14 residues long. DNA of the CDR3: TGCGCCAGCAGCTTGGGGGAGATAGGTCTGGGCTACACCTTC. Its protein is CASSLGEIGLGYTF.

In its sample, this clone was seen a few times. The CDR3 region is CASSLAATPNEKLFF. The CDR3 DNA sequence: TGCGCCAGCAGCTTGGCCGCGACACCTAATGAAAAACTGTTTTTT. V usage is TRBV5-1 and J usage is TRBJ1-4; D uncertain. V was clipped by 0 bases and J by 3 bases, with 9 bases between them. The length of the CDR3 is 15 residues. The germline V gene encodes CDR1 SGHRS and CDR2 YFSETQ.

The gene calls are TRBV29-1 and TRBJ2-7, with 12 nucleotides matching TRBD2. Per the germline V gene, CDR1 is SQVTM and CDR2 is ANQGSEA. This CDR3 region has 15 residues. V was pared by 4 bases and J by 5 bases, with 9 bases of the junction left unmatched. The CDR3 sequence is CSVVGGLAGTHEQYF. Written as DNA, the CDR3 is TGCAGCGTTGTGGGTGGACTAGCGGGAACCCACGAGCAGTACTTC.

The V and J genes are TRBV7-3 and TRBJ2-5; 7 nucleotides align to TRBD2. This CDR3 has 13 amino acids. Germline values: CDR1 SGHTA, CDR2 FQGTGA. Trimming at V came to 5 bases and at J to 5 bases, leaving 5 bases not matched to a gene. Here the CDR3 reads CASSEGRGETQYF. The CDR3 nucleotides read TGTGCCAGCAGCGAAGGGAGGGGTGAGACCCAGTACTTC. Filled out from reference TRBV7-3 and TRBJ2-5, the complete variable domain reads GAGVSQTPSNKVTEKGKYVELRCDPISGHTALYWYRQSLGQGPEFLIYFQGTGAADDSGLPNDRFFAVRPEGSVSTLKIQRTERGDSAVYLCASSEGRGETQYFGPGTRLLVL.

This chain joins TRBV13 and TRBJ2-7; 8 bases agree with TRBD2. From germline, CDR1 is PRHDT and CDR2 FYEKMQ (reference sequence). J gave up 3 bases and V 3 bases, and 7 bases lay outside the gene matches. CDR3 length: 15 residues. CDR3 protein: CASSFKRERIYEQYF. As DNA, the CDR3 is TGTGCCAGCAGCTTCAAGCGGGAGCGAATCTACGAGCAGTACTTC.

The chain employs TRBV7-9 and TRBJ2-3; perhaps TRBD2 as D (6 bases). V was trimmed by 5 bases and J by 7 bases, leaving 13 bases between them. This CDR3 has 13 amino acids. Per germline, CDR1 SEHNR and CDR2 FQNEAQ (reference sequence). In nucleotides, the CDR3 is TGTGCCAGCAGCCGGGACTCAAGGCATACGCAGTATTTT. Translated, it gives CASSRDSRHTQYF.

The chain combines TRBV7-8 with TRBJ2-6; 12 positions match TRBD1. V trimming: 4 bases; J trimming: 2 bases; junction bases outside the gene matches: 6. From germline, CDR1 is SGHVS and CDR2 FQNEAQ. The CDR3 length is 18 residues. The DNA for the CDR3 is TGTGCCAGCAGCTGGGACAGGGGGCAAGTGGCTGGGGCCAACGTCCTGACTTTC. Amino acid sequence: CASSWDRGQVAGANVLTF.

This clone was seen a few times. This chain uses TRBV6-5 with TRBJ2-1, with D perhaps TRBD1 (6 bases). The CDR3 consists of 15 residues. Germline CDR1 reads MNHEY; CDR2 reads SVGAGI. V lost 6 bases and J 10 bases, leaving 22 bases between the germline ends. Written as DNA, the CDR3 is TGTGCCAGCAGGGCCGGGACACCCAACCTGGGGGAGCAGTTCTTC. Its protein product is CASRAGTPNLGEQFF.